What follows are 27 T cell receptor beta chains derived from one specimen sequenced in a study of blood T cell repertoires in COVID-19. Sequencing used immunoSEQ multiplex PCR; TCRdb keeps in-frame clones, though not all of them. The sample records about 240,000 clones, around 88% being singletons. Sequencing used PBMCs or T cells enriched from blood (not recorded which). Source of these receptors: a woman younger than 45 who had recovered from COVID-19.

This chain links TRBV28 with TRBJ1-5, with unresolved D. The CDR3 extends over 17 amino acids. The ends were cut back, 6 bases at V and 5 bases at J, with 23 bases in the middle. Germline V gene lookup returns CDR1 MDHEN and CDR2 SYDVKM. CDR3 amino acids: CASSPPPGYAGYQPQHF. CDR3 sequence (DNA): TGTGCCAGCAGCCCCCCGCCGGGGTACGCTGGATATCAGCCCCAGCATTTT.

The V gene is TRBV9, the J gene TRBJ1-1; maybe TRBD1 (5 bases). V shed 4 bases and J shed 6 bases, with 19 bases lying between them. The CDR3 covers 15 residues. CDR1 is SGDLS and CDR2 is YYNGEE in the germline V gene. The CDR3 bases are TGTGCCAGCAGCCCCCCATCAGGGTTGGGCGCTGAAGCTTTCTTT. Encoded protein: CASSPPSGLGAEAFF.

J is TRBJ2-5 and V is TRBV7-3, with D perhaps TRBD1 (6 bases). The CDR3 spans 13 residues. V was shortened by 6 bases and J by 4 bases, with 12 bases between the two germline ends. From germline, CDR1 is SGHTA and CDR2 FQGTGA. CDR3 nucleotides: TGTGCCAGCAGGTACACAGGGACAGAGACCCAGTACTTC. Translated: CASRYTGTETQYF.

The J gene is TRBJ2-7, the V gene TRBV6-2 or TRBV6-3, with TRBD2 matching over 12 bases. Per germline, CDR1 MNHEY and CDR2 SVGEGT. CDR3 size: 15 residues. V shed 5 bases and J 3 bases; nucleotides not matched to a gene: 5. Written as DNA, the CDR3 is TGTGCCAGCAGTCTAGCGGGAGGGACCGTCTACGAGCAGTACTTC. Encoded protein: CASSLAGGTVYEQYF.

V and J are TRBV10-3 and TRBJ2-3; the D is unclear. V was cut by 3 bases and J by 0 bases, with 10 bases left in between. CDR1 is ENHRY and CDR2 is SYGVKD in the germline V gene. This CDR3 is built from 15 residues. CDR3 DNA sequence: TGTGCCATCAGTGACAGAAGCGCTAGCACAGATACGCAGTATTTT. Its translation: CAISDRSASTDTQYF.

This chain connects TRBV5-1 to TRBJ2-1; 11 nucleotides agree with TRBD2. The V gene end was trimmed by 5 bases and the J gene end by 0 bases; junction bases not matched to a gene: 4. Per the germline V gene, CDR1 is SGHRS and CDR2 is YFSETQ. This CDR3 comprises 16 residues. This CDR3 is CASRPTSGSSYNEQFF. The CDR3 nucleotides read TGCGCCAGCAGGCCAACTAGCGGGAGCTCCTACAATGAGCAGTTCTTC.

The J gene is TRBJ2-7, the V gene TRBV7-9, with TRBD2 matching over 10 bases. This CDR3 has 15 amino acids. V dropped 4 bases and J dropped 0; count of bases not matched to a gene: 3. Germline V gene data show CDR1 as SEHNR and CDR2 as FQNEAQ (reference sequence). The CDR3 bases are TGTGCCAGCAGCTCTAGCGGGAGAGGCTCCTACGAGCAGTACTTC. It codes for CASSSSGRGSYEQYF.

In DNA, the CDR3 is TGTGCCAGCAGCTATACCCGGGACAGGGCACATGGCTACACCTTC. Its translation: CASSYTRDRAHGYTF. The chain links TRBV7-2 to TRBJ1-2; 9 nucleotides align to TRBD1. CDR1 is SGHTA, CDR2 FQGNSA, per germline. V lost 4 bases and J lost 6; bases outside the gene matches: 9. This CDR3 is built from 15 residues. The full variable domain, with the rest looked up from reference TRBV7-2 and TRBJ1-2, is GAGVSQSPSNKVTEKGKDVELRCDPISGHTALYWYRQSLGQGLEFLIYFQGNSAPDKSGLPSDRFSAERTGGSVSTLTIQRTQQEDSAVYLCASSYTRDRAHGYTFGSGTRLTVV.

The CDR3 DNA reads as TGTGCCAGTAGTATTGCGGACAGGGGGCTTTACGAGCAGTACTTC. Its protein is CASSIADRGLYEQYF. V usage is TRBV19 and J usage is TRBJ2-7, with TRBD1 identical over 11 bases. Germline V gene lookup returns CDR1 LNHDA and CDR2 SQIVND (reference sequence). There are 15 residues in the CDR3. Trimming took 3 bases from V and 4 from J; bases not matched to a gene: 5. The full variable domain, with the rest looked up from reference TRBV19 and TRBJ2-7, is DGGITQSPKYLFRKEGQNVTLSCEQNLNHDAMYWYRQDPGQGLRLIYYSQIVNDFQKGDIAEGYSVSREKKESFPLTVTSAQKNPTAFYLCASSIADRGLYEQYFGPGTRLTVT.

The genes are TRBV7-6 and TRBJ2-3; 10 bases fit TRBD2. CDR1 and CDR2 (germline): SGHVS, FNYEAQ. V shed 5 bases, J shed 3 bases, and the junction held 5 bases outside the gene matches. This CDR3 is 15 amino acids long. CDR3 residues: CASSRIAGGTDTQYF. In DNA, the CDR3 is TGTGCCAGCAGCCGGATAGCGGGGGGAACAGATACGCAGTATTTT.

V is TRBV6-5 and J is TRBJ2-1, with D possibly being TRBD1 (6 bases). Trimming removed 0 bases at V and 0 bases at J, with 9 bases between. The CDR3 is 16 residues long. Germline V CDR1 and CDR2: MNHEY, SVGAGI. The CDR3, as DNA: TGTGCCAGCAGTTACTCGACAGGCCGCTCCTACAATGAGCAGTTCTTC. Translated, it gives CASSYSTGRSYNEQFF.

This rearrangement joins TRBV20-1 to TRBJ2-2, with D uncertain. CDR3 size: 14 residues. CDR1 and CDR2 (germline): DFQATT, SNEGSKA (reference sequence). V shed 3 bases and J shed 0 bases, with 8 bases lying between them. The CDR3 here is CSASGASNTGELFF. The DNA of the CDR3 is TGCAGTGCTAGTGGCGCCTCGAACACCGGGGAGCTGTTTTTT.

The rearrangement links TRBV7-4 to TRBJ2-1, with TRBD2 matching over 12 bases. Germline V gene data show CDR1 as SGHVT and CDR2 as SQSDAQ. The CDR3 runs 18 residues. Losses at the gene ends were 7 bases for V and 6 bases for J; bases not matched to a gene: 16. CDR3 nucleotide sequence: TGTGCCAGCACCCCCAGACTAGCGGGAGATCCAGATCTCAATGAGCAGTTCTTC. Its translation: CASTPRLAGDPDLNEQFF.

The chain uses TRBV2 and TRBJ2-5; possible D gene TRBD2, 6 bases. Germline-derived CDR1 and CDR2 are SNHLY and FYNNEI. V was clipped by 7 bases and J by 3 bases, with 12 bases between them. This CDR3 has 13 amino acids. CDR3 protein: CASIQGGKETQYF. The CDR3 bases are TGTGCCAGCATTCAGGGAGGTAAAGAGACCCAGTACTTC.

This rearrangement joins TRBV14 to TRBJ2-1; 9 bases are a match to TRBD2. J was trimmed by 4 bases and V by 3 bases; bases with no gene match: 7. The CDR3 loop spans 16 amino acids. Germline V gene lookup returns CDR1 SGHDN and CDR2 FVKESK. CDR3 region: CASSQGLAGYYNEQFF. In nucleotides, the CDR3 is TGTGCCAGCAGCCAGGGGCTAGCGGGATATTACAATGAGCAGTTCTTC.

The chain uses TRBV7-3 and TRBJ2-5, with 10 bases fitting TRBD2. Trimming at V came to 7 bases and at J to 2 bases, leaving 4 bases not matched to a gene. CDR3 length equals 14 residues. Germline V CDR1 and CDR2: SGHTA, FQGTGA. Here the CDR3 DNA reads TGTGCCAGCACGTATAGCGGGAGGCAAGAGACCCAGTACTTC. It translates to CASTYSGRQETQYF.

The gene calls are TRBV6-1 and TRBJ2-7; 9 bases are shared with TRBD2. V trimming: 3 bases; J trimming: 3 bases; junction bases outside the gene matches: 6. Germline CDR1 reads MNHNS; CDR2 reads SASEGT. This CDR3 has 15 amino acids. CDR3 sequence: CASSEMTSGFYEQYF. The CDR3 DNA sequence: TGTGCCAGCAGTGAGATGACTAGCGGCTTCTACGAGCAGTACTTC.

V gene TRBV14 combines with J gene TRBJ1-2; unclear D gene. The CDR3 consists of 14 residues. Trimming removed 1 base at V and 4 bases at J, with 10 bases between. Looked up from germline, CDR1 is SGHDN and CDR2 is FVKESK. CDR3 DNA sequence: TGTGCCAGCAGCCAAGTAGGCGGGTTCTATGGCTACACCTTC. Amino acid sequence: CASSQVGGFYGYTF.

The chain uses TRBV24-1 and TRBJ1-1; TRBD1 is a possible D gene (5 bases). This CDR3 spans 14 amino acids. CDR1 and CDR2 from the germline V gene are KGHDR and SFDVKD. The ends were cut back, 7 bases at V and 4 bases at J, with 15 bases in the middle. The CDR3 DNA reads TGTGCCACCAGAGAAAGTTGGGGCGGCACTGAAGCTTTCTTT. Translating gives CATRESWGGTEAFF.

V gene TRBV7-3 combines with J gene TRBJ2-3, with TRBD2 as a possible D gene (6 bases). This CDR3 region has 15 residues. CDR1 and CDR2 from the germline V gene are SGHTA and FQGTGA. V lost 1 base to trimming and J lost 11 bases, with 19 bases between them. CDR3 DNA sequence: TGTGCCAGCAGCTTAAGCCCCTCCAGCCGGGAGTGGCAGTATTTT. It yields the protein CASSLSPSSREWQYF.

The V gene is TRBV27, the J gene TRBJ2-1, with 12 nucleotides matching TRBD2. Trimming at V came to 5 bases and at J to 9 bases, leaving 8 bases not matched to a gene. CDR1 MNHEY and CDR2 SMNVEV come from the germline V gene (reference sequence). This CDR3 contains 15 residues. CDR3 protein: CASSPFGLAGSEQFF. DNA for the CDR3: TGTGCCAGCAGTCCTTTCGGACTAGCGGGAAGTGAGCAGTTCTTC.

The CDR3 loop reads CASRRTGIHEQYF. DNA for the CDR3: TGTGCCAGTAGACGGACAGGGATCCACGAGCAGTACTTC. The chain recombines TRBV19 with TRBJ2-7; 8 positions agree with TRBD1. This CDR3 is built from 13 residues. Germline values: CDR1 LNHDA, CDR2 SQIVND (reference sequence). The V gene end was trimmed by 6 bases and the J gene end by 5 bases; junction bases not matched to a gene: 6.

This chain links TRBV11-3 with TRBJ2-1, with TRBD2 matching over 9 bases. V lost 4 bases to trimming and J lost 11 bases; unmatched junction nucleotides: 12. The CDR3 is made up of 15 amino acids. CDR1 SGHNT and CDR2 YENEEA come from the germline V gene. CDR3 amino acids: CASSSREREAGKQFF. Written as DNA, the CDR3 is TGTGCCAGCAGCTCGAGAGAGCGGGAGGCCGGGAAGCAGTTCTTC.

This chain connects TRBV7-9 to TRBJ2-2, with unresolved D. This CDR3 region has 12 residues. The germline CDR1 and CDR2 sequences are SEHNR and FQNEAQ (reference sequence). Between the trimmed V and J ends, which lost 4 bases and 8 bases, there was a span of 8 bases. The CDR3 protein is CASSSYPGELFF. CDR3 nucleotides: TGTGCCAGCAGCTCCTATCCGGGGGAGCTGTTTTTT.

J is TRBJ1-2 and V is TRBV6-1, with unresolved D. The germline CDR1 and CDR2 sequences are MNHNS and SASEGT. Trimming pared 0 bases from V and 4 bases from J, leaving 12 bases between. This CDR3 has 15 residues. Written as DNA, the CDR3 is TGTGCCAGCAGTGAAGCTCGGGGTAAGGGCTATGGCTACACCTTC. Protein: CASSEARGKGYGYTF.

This rearrangement joins TRBV28 to TRBJ2-1, with D tentatively TRBD1 (5 bases). The CDR3 length is 15 residues. CDR1 and CDR2 (germline): MDHEN, SYDVKM. V lost 10 bases and J 4 bases, leaving 20 bases between the germline ends. DNA of the CDR3: TGTGCCACCGCAAGAAGGGGTGGGGTGTACAATGAGCAGTTCTTC. It codes for CATARRGGVYNEQFF.

On this clone: Other nucleotide sequences in the sample specify the same CDR3. V usage is TRBV5-4 and J usage is TRBJ2-3; 9 bases fit TRBD2. The CDR3 is made up of 14 amino acids. The germline V gene encodes CDR1 SGHNT and CDR2 YYREEE (reference sequence). V lost 0 bases, J lost 6 bases, and 2 bases stayed unmatched. The DNA of the CDR3 is TGTGCCAGCAGCTTGGGGCTAGCGGGGGATACGCAGTATTTT. As protein: CASSLGLAGDTQYF.